The source of this T cell receptor beta chain is a study of cytomegalovirus exposure and HLA in healthy donors. Study summary: The study's early data release held roughly 91 million unique TCRs from HLA-typed donors.

Study-wide results and limits: Certain sequence variants were highly shared and formed a cluster, and this cluster was likely a sequencing artifact. Equally common other TCR beta chains were less clonally expanded than HLA-associated ones, a later analysis found.

On this clone: Its antigen remains unknown.

The study ran its PCR with 60 Vbeta and 13 Jbeta primers. In the study's own analysis: Later, 75 million to 100 million unique TCR beta chains were counted in an analysis, and about 10 million of them were shared. Using immunoSEQ multiplex PCR, the repertoire was profiled, and TCRdb retains in-frame clones only, with some absent. The DNA was the basis for D and trimming; V, J and clone size are from that table. The repertoire holds about 160,000 clones, with around 74% as singletons. Germline CDR1 reads SGHRS; CDR2 reads YFSETQ. The CDR3 loop spans 15 amino acids. Trimming shortened V by 0 bases and J by 7 bases, and 13 bases separated the two germline ends.

The rearrangement links TRBV5-1 to TRBJ1-4; TRBD1 might be the D (5 bases). The sequence was collected from a female donor in good health and CMV-seronegative. The sample was PBMCs. CDR3 sequence: CASSLGPGGGEKLFF. CDR3 DNA: TGCGCCAGCAGCTTGGGTCCAGGCGGGGGTGAAAAACTGTTTTTT.